The clone carrying this T cell receptor beta chain was seen a few times. CDR3 size: 13 residues. Germline V gives CDR1 LNHNV, CDR2 YYDKDF (reference sequence). The germline V and J ends were trimmed by 8 bases and 0 bases, with 10 bases remaining between them. Researchers amplified the TCR beta CDR3 regions from RNA transcripts. RT-PCR in the first round (using the HTBI primer set) targeted the TCR CDR3. TCRdb called the multiplex PCR reads again in MiXCR, with one record for every CDR3 protein. This sample has some 620,000 distinct CDR3 sequences, with roughly 17% found just once. The data are from a study of T cells in Graves' hyperthyroidism and ophthalmopathy.

Sequencing input: blood. V is TRBV15 and J is TRBJ1-1, with D unclear. The origin of this receptor is a woman aged 25-40 years with Graves' hyperthyroidism. This CDR3 is CATSRTMNTEAFF. The CDR3, as DNA: TGTGCCACCTCCCGGACCATGAACACTGAAGCTTTCTTT.